This T cell receptor beta chain was documented in a study of blood T cells in healthy people across ages. Study information: Template switching captured about one barcoded beta molecule per two T cells. Findings of the study overall: It was held that diversity estimates obtained from one million T cells represented underestimates. More naive CD4+ cells and higher diversity were found in long-lived than in aged donors.

Then a second PCR, running about 6 to 11 cycles, was carried out with a sample-barcoded 5' primer and a J-beta primer mix. Each of the samples gave a minimum of 3 million paired-end reads that contained CDR3. MiXCR, applied by TCRdb to the 5' RACE reads, yields one record per CDR3 protein. Of 1.5 million to 2 million distinct CDR3 sequences in the sample, 25% to 30% were seen once. There are many counts of this clonotype. Its antigen is not known. The sample taken for sequencing was blood. This TCR derives from a young woman in good health.

CDR3 sequence: CSAIKRVQGTDTQYF. CDR3 nucleotides: TGCAGTGCCATTAAACGGGTTCAGGGCACAGATACGCAGTATTTT. This chain uses TRBV20-1 with TRBJ2-3, with D unclear. Germline CDR1 DFQATT, CDR2 SNEGSKA (reference sequence). Trimming removed 6 bases at V and 1 base at J, with 17 bases between. The CDR3 is made up of 15 amino acids.